The next 32 T cell receptor beta chains were all read from a single sample in a study of liver allograft versus peripheral blood T cells. On the study more broadly: Recipients' peripheral blood T cell receptor repertoires were compared with those in transplanted livers.

MiXCR, applied by TCRdb to the reads, yields one record per CDR3 protein. This repertoire shows about 16,000 distinct CDR3 sequences, 22% found once; its top ten account for roughly 13%. Receptors originate from a human patient who had a liver transplant. The T cells may come from the graft donor.

This clonotype occurred many times. This sequence joins TRBV18 and TRBJ1-6, with 10 bases aligning to TRBD1. The CDR3 has 15 residues. After removal of 4 bases from V and 7 bases from J, the junction contained 4 bases not matched to a gene. The V gene's germline CDR1 is KGHSH and CDR2 LQKENI. The CDR3 spells CASSLPGQGNSPLHF. The CDR3 DNA sequence: TGTGCCAGCTCACTTCCGGGACAGGGGAATTCACCCCTCCACTTT.

This clonotype was observed a handful of times. This rearrangement joins TRBV6-1 to TRBJ2-3; the match to TRBD2 covers 13 bases. Trimming removed 7 bases from V and 5 bases from J; junction bases left unmatched: 18. This CDR3 region has 19 residues. CDR1 is MNHNS and CDR2 is SASEGT in the germline V gene. CDR3 DNA: TGTGCCAGCAAAAAAGCCGGGACTAGCGGGACCTATCCACAAGATACGCAGTATTTT. It is translated as CASKKAGTSGTYPQDTQYF.

In its sample, this clonotype was seen many times. This chain joins TRBV6-6 and TRBJ2-7, with 7 nucleotides matching TRBD2. V gave up 4 bases and J gave up 1 base; unmatched junction bases: 4. Per germline, CDR1 MNHNY and CDR2 SVGAGI (reference sequence). The CDR3 runs to 14 residues. The chain's CDR3 is CASSFQRGSYEQYF. The CDR3 region has the DNA TGTGCCAGCAGTTTCCAGCGGGGTTCCTACGAGCAGTACTTC.

V and J are TRBV6-5 and TRBJ2-1, with TRBD2 matching 14 bases. V was pared by 7 bases and J by 8 bases, with 13 bases of the junction left unmatched. Germline V gives CDR1 MNHEY, CDR2 SVGAGI. The CDR3 contains 17 residues. The CDR3 sequence: CASTDPGLAGGMHEQFF. CDR3 in DNA: TGTGCCAGCACCGATCCAGGACTAGCGGGGGGAATGCATGAGCAGTTCTTC.

This clonotype was seen repeatedly, ten times or more. CDR3 sequence (DNA): TGTGCCAGCAGTCCCCGTCATGGGGCCGGGGAGCTGTTTTTT. It encodes CASSPRHGAGELFF. V gene TRBV28 combines with J gene TRBJ2-2, with D unresolved. The CDR3 is 14 residues long. Germline V CDR1 and CDR2: MDHEN, SYDVKM. Trimming removed 5 bases from V and 6 bases from J, with 13 bases in between.

Of note for this clonotype: With a much larger clone just one base away, this may be a read error. The chain combines TRBV6-6 with TRBJ1-2; 7 positions agree with TRBD1. The CDR3 is 13 residues long. CDR1 and CDR2 (germline): MNHNY, SVGAGI (reference sequence). The CDR3 DNA reads TGTGTCAGCAGCTATGGGGCAGGGGGAGGGTACACCTTC. It yields the protein CVSSYGAGGGYTF.

By sample share, this clonotype is medium-sized. V and J are TRBV29-1 and TRBJ2-3; no reliable D call. CDR1 SQVTM and CDR2 ANQGSEA come from the germline V gene. V lost 4 bases and J lost 0, with 11 bases in between. This CDR3 comprises 14 residues. Here the CDR3 reads CSVVRVRSTDTQYF. As DNA, the CDR3 is TGCAGCGTTGTAAGGGTGAGAAGCACAGATACGCAGTATTTT.

The rearrangement joins TRBV7-2 to TRBJ2-3; D is unclear. Germline-derived CDR1 and CDR2 are SGHTA and FQGNSA. The CDR3 is 13 residues long. Trimming removed 5 bases from V and 5 bases from J, with 11 bases in between. The CDR3 DNA is TGTGCCAGCAGCACCTCAGGAAAAGATACGCAGTATTTT. Its translation: CASSTSGKDTQYF.

Worth noting for this clonotype: Possible read error: a much larger clone is one base away. The genes are TRBV6-5 and TRBJ2-1, with no clear D. V was clipped by 6 bases and J by 8 bases, with 11 bases between them. This CDR3 has 12 amino acids. The germline CDR1 and CDR2 sequences are MNHEY and SVGAGI. The CDR3 region is CASSEPQYEQFF. The CDR3 region has the DNA TGTGCCAGCAGCGAACCCCAGTATGAGCAGTTCTTC.

This clonotype occurred a few times. This rearrangement joins TRBV27 to TRBJ2-3, with 10 bases fitting TRBD2. CDR1 and CDR2 (germline): MNHEY, SMNVEV (reference sequence). V lost 3 bases and J lost 1; bases outside the gene matches: 1. The CDR3 totals 15 residues. In DNA form, the CDR3 reads TGTGCCAGCAGTTTGGGGACTAGCGGCACAGATACGCAGTATTTT. Amino acids: CASSLGTSGTDTQYF.

This clonotype was observed at least ten times. This rearrangement joins TRBV6-1 to TRBJ2-7; D not certain. V dropped 2 bases and J dropped 4 bases, with 15 bases sitting between them. This CDR3 is built from 15 residues. Germline loops: CDR1 MNHNS, CDR2 SASEGT. CDR3 coding DNA: TGTGCCAGCAGTGAATTAGGCCTCCCGCTTTACGAGCAGTACTTC. Encoded protein: CASSELGLPLYEQYF.

This clonotype has a handful of counts. The chain recombines TRBV14 with TRBJ1-6; D might be TRBD1 (5 bases). Trimming left V 4 bases short and J 10 bases short, with 11 bases between. Germline V gives CDR1 SGHDN, CDR2 FVKESK. The CDR3 loop spans 13 amino acids. The CDR3 DNA sequence: TGTGCCAGCAGCCCCTTTAGGGGCTCACCCCTCCACTTT. Amino acid sequence: CASSPFRGSPLHF.

In this sample, this clonotype turned up many times. The chain couples TRBV6-1 to TRBJ2-1; D is perhaps TRBD2 (5 bases). The germline V gene has CDR1 MNHNS and CDR2 SASEGT. The CDR3 has 11 residues. V lost 6 bases and J 8 bases, leaving 8 bases between the germline ends. The CDR3 region is CASRGVDEQFF. The CDR3 region has the DNA TGTGCCAGCAGGGGAGTGGATGAGCAGTTCTTC.

The sample holds a few counts of this clonotype. The chain has TRBV28 and TRBJ1-6, with 7 bases aligning to TRBD1. The CDR3 consists of 15 residues. The germline gives CDR1 MDHEN, CDR2 SYDVKM. Germline trimming cut 0 bases from V and 8 bases from J; bases unmatched to any gene: 4. The CDR3 is CASSLWGRGDSPLHF. The CDR3 DNA sequence: TGTGCCAGCAGTTTATGGGGCAGGGGGGATTCACCCCTCCACTTT.

At least ten counts were recorded for this clonotype. The chain combines TRBV27 with TRBJ2-5, with 7 bases fitting TRBD2. This CDR3 is 18 amino acids long. The germline gives CDR1 MNHEY, CDR2 SMNVEV (reference sequence). The junction had 17 bases not matched to a gene; V was cut back by 5 bases and J by 2 bases. The CDR3 nucleotides are TGTGCCAGCAGTCCTCGTGAAGCGGGAAAGGTTGGGCAAGAGACCCAGTACTTC. Protein: CASSPREAGKVGQETQYF.

V and J are TRBV7-3 and TRBJ2-1; 11 nucleotides line up with TRBD2. The germline gives CDR1 SGHTA, CDR2 FQGTGA. The V segment lost 4 bases and the J segment 10 bases; nucleotides outside the gene matches: 6. There are 14 residues in the CDR3. The CDR3 is CASSSGTSGLEQFF. The CDR3 DNA follows: TGTGCCAGCAGCTCCGGGACTAGCGGCCTAGAGCAGTTCTTC.

In its sample, this clonotype was seen a few times. This rearrangement joins TRBV12-3 or TRBV12-4 to TRBJ2-3, with a possible D match to TRBD1 (6 bases). V gave up 5 bases and J gave up 0 bases, with 15 bases separating them. CDR3 length equals 16 residues. CDR3 nucleotide sequence: TGTGCCAGCAGTAACCTCAGGGGTTCTAGCACAGATACGCAGTATTTT. It yields the protein CASSNLRGSSTDTQYF.

Turning to this clonotype: Given a much more abundant clone one base away, this may be a read error. Since no conserved phenylalanine or tryptophan closes the CDR3, a read error is the likely cause. CDR3 sequence: CASSPSGLAGGTQYL. The DNA for the CDR3 is TGTGCCAGTAGTCCCTCCGGACTAGCGGGAGGGACCCAGTACTTA. This rearrangement joins TRBV19 to TRBJ2-5; 14 bases map to TRBD2. The CDR3 sequence is 15 residues long. Germline-derived CDR1 and CDR2 are LNHDA and SQIVND (reference sequence). J lost 7 bases, V lost 5 bases, and 6 bases had no gene match.

In its sample, this clonotype was seen many times. J is TRBJ1-4 and V is TRBV6-1; D remains unclear. CDR1 is MNHNS and CDR2 is SASEGT in the germline V gene. The CDR3 runs to 15 residues. The V and J ends lost 0 bases and 8 bases respectively, with 13 bases between them. The CDR3 nucleotides read TGTGCCAGCAGTGAAGCGGCTAGAGGCCTCGAAAAACTGTTTTTT. Its translation is CASSEAARGLEKLFF.

The CDR3 sequence is CASSSRQGNEQFF. The CDR3 region has the DNA TGTGCCAGCAGTTCCCGACAGGGCAATGAGCAGTTCTTC. This chain uses TRBV12-3 or TRBV12-4 with TRBJ2-1; 7 bases are shared with TRBD1. This CDR3 contains 13 residues. V shed 4 bases, J shed 6 bases, and the junction held 3 bases outside the gene matches.

This clonotype is labeled as large (0.1 to 1%). This chain uses TRBV15 with TRBJ2-4; D is perhaps TRBD1 (6 bases). The CDR3 loop spans 16 amino acids. Trimming shortened V by 0 bases and J by 4 bases, and 13 bases separated the two germline ends. Germline CDR1 and CDR2: LNHNV and YYDKDF (reference sequence). The CDR3 region is CATSRDNGQGKNIQYF. The CDR3 nucleotides read TGTGCCACCAGCAGAGATAATGGGCAGGGGAAAAACATTCAGTACTTC.

This clonotype was seen a few times. The chain links TRBV28 to TRBJ2-7, with 7 nucleotides matching TRBD2. The CDR3 consists of 13 residues. Germline lookup yields CDR1 MDHEN and CDR2 SYDVKM. Trimming cost V 10 bases and J 6 bases; bases outside gene matches: 12. The CDR3 protein is CATVLTSTLEQYF. CDR3 in DNA: TGTGCCACCGTTTTGACTAGCACTCTCGAGCAGTACTTC.

The chain is built from TRBV20-1 and TRBJ1-3; TRBD1 is a possible D gene (6 bases). Germline V CDR1 and CDR2: DFQATT, SNEGSKA (reference sequence). V was clipped by 6 bases and J by 8 bases, with 14 bases between them. The CDR3 loop spans 12 amino acids. In DNA form, the CDR3 reads TGCAGTGCAACCCAAGGGGGAGACACCATATATTTT. It translates to CSATQGGDTIYF.

This chain joins TRBV11-3 and TRBJ1-1; no reliable D call. The CDR3 loop spans 10 amino acids. Germline CDR1 SGHNT, CDR2 YENEEA. The V gene lost 7 bases and the J gene lost 4 bases, with 4 bases spanning the gap. In nucleotides, the CDR3 is TGTGCCAGCAAGGCCACTGAAGCTTTCTTT. This encodes CASKATEAFF.

Within the sample, this clonotype is medium-sized. J is TRBJ2-5 and V is TRBV29-1; D uncertain. Germline CDR1 and CDR2: SQVTM and ANQGSEA. This CDR3 contains 12 residues. Trimming pared 2 bases from V and 5 bases from J, leaving 9 bases between. CDR3 sequence: CSVETVGETQYF. Here the CDR3 DNA reads TGCAGCGTTGAAACTGTCGGGGAGACCCAGTACTTC. The complete variable domain, with remaining parts taken from reference TRBV29-1 and TRBJ2-5, reads SAVISQKPSRDICQRGTSLTIQCQVDSQVTMMFWYRQQPGQSLTLIATANQGSEATYESGFVIDKFPISRPNLTFSTLTVSNMSPEDSSIYLCSVETVGETQYFGPGTRLLVL.

A note on this clonotype: A read error may produce the germline difference seen at one junction end. The chain carries TRBV6-2 or TRBV6-3 and TRBJ2-1; 9 bases are shared with TRBD2. The CDR3 runs to 15 residues. Germline CDR1 MNHEY, CDR2 SVGEGT. The CDR3 DNA sequence: TGTGTCAGCAGTTACGGCGGGAGGGCCAGGAATGAGCAGTTCTTC. It encodes CVSSYGGRARNEQFF.

The rearrangement links TRBV20-1 to TRBJ2-1; 8 nucleotides align to TRBD2. The germline V gene encodes CDR1 DFQATT and CDR2 SNEGSKA (reference sequence). V lost 5 bases and J lost 3; bases outside the gene matches: 6. The CDR3 totals 14 residues. In DNA form, the CDR3 reads TGCAGTGCTGGAGTCGGGGGGGACTACAATGAGCAGTTCTTC. Translated: CSAGVGGDYNEQFF.

The chain combines TRBV29-1 with TRBJ2-7; D not resolved. CDR3 length: 10 residues. The V end was cut by 6 bases, the J end by 3 bases, with 6 bases between. Germline V gene lookup returns CDR1 SQVTM and CDR2 ANQGSEA. CDR3 amino acids: CSVKDYEQYF. The DNA of the CDR3 is TGCAGCGTGAAGGACTACGAGCAGTACTTC.

The table lists this clonotype with a few counts. This chain links TRBV28 with TRBJ1-1; D perhaps matches TRBD1 (5 bases). The CDR3 extends over 15 amino acids. Germline V gene lookup returns CDR1 MDHEN and CDR2 SYDVKM. V lost 3 bases and J 4 bases, leaving 15 bases between the germline ends. CDR3 nucleotides: TGTGCCAGCAGTTTCTCCTCAGCGGGGACCACTGAAGCTTTCTTT. Translating it yields CASSFSSAGTTEAFF.

This clonotype was recorded a few times. This chain connects TRBV6-5 to TRBJ2-7; D ambiguous. From germline, CDR1 is MNHEY and CDR2 SVGAGI. The CDR3 runs 13 residues. V lost 6 bases, J lost 2 bases, and 11 bases lay in between. The CDR3 loop is CASSLTRTYEQYF. The CDR3 bases are TGTGCCAGCAGCTTGACTCGGACCTACGAGCAGTACTTC.

This clonotype was detected ten times or more. The rearrangement links TRBV6-1 to TRBJ1-1; D perhaps matches TRBD1 (5 bases). The CDR3 loop spans 13 amino acids. Looked up from germline, CDR1 is MNHNS and CDR2 is SASEGT. The V gene lost 4 bases and the J gene lost 2 bases, with 8 bases spanning the gap. In DNA, the CDR3 is TGTGCCAGCAGTGTCGACAGCAACACTGAAGCTTTCTTT. Amino acids: CASSVDSNTEAFF.

This clonotype was detected a few times. V is TRBV19 and J is TRBJ1-6; D is unclear. This CDR3 is built from 19 residues. V was pared by 5 bases and J by 7 bases, with 27 bases between. CDR1 and CDR2 from the germline V gene are LNHDA and SQIVND (reference sequence). The CDR3 region has the DNA TGTGCCAGTAGTCCCGGGATCCCCAACAGAAGCGGCATAAATTCACCCCTCCACTTT. It is translated as CASSPGIPNRSGINSPLHF. Supplemented by reference TRBV19 and TRBJ1-6, the full variable domain reads DGGITQSPKYLFRKEGQNVTLSCEQNLNHDAMYWYRQDPGQGLRLIYYSQIVNDFQKGDIAEGYSVSREKKESFPLTVTSAQKNPTAFYLCASSPGIPNRSGINSPLHFGNGTRLTVT.